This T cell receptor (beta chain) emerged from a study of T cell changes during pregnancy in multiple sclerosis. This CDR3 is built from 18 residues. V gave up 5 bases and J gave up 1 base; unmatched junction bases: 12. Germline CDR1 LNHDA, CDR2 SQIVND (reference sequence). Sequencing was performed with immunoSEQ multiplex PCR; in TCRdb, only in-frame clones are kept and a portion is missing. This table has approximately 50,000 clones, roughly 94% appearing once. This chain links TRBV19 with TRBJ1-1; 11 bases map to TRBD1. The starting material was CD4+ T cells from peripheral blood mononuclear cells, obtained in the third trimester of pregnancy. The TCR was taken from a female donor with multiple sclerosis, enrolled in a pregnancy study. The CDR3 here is CASSLRTGGLGRNTEAFF. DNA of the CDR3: TGTGCCAGTAGTCTCCGGACAGGGGGCTTAGGAAGGAACACTGAAGCTTTCTTT.